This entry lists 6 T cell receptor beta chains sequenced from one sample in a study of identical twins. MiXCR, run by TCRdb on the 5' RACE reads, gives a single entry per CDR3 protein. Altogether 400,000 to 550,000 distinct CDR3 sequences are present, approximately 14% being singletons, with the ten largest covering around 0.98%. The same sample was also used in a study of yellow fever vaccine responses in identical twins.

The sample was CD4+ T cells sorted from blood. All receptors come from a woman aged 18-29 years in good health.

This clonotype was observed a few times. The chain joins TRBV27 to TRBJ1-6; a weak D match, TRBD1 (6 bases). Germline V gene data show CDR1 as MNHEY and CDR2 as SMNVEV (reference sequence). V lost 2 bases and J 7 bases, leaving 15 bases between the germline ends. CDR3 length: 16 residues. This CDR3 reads CASSLIGRGANSPLHF. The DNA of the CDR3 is TGTGCCAGCAGTTTAATCGGAAGGGGGGCCAATTCACCCCTCCACTTT.

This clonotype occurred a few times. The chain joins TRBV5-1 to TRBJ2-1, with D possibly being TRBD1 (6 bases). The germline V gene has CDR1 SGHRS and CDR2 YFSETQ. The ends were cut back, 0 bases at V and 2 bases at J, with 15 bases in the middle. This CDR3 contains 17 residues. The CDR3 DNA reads TGCGCCAGCAGCTTGGTTGGGGGCCAGACGACCTACAATGAGCAGTTCTTC. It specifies CASSLVGGQTTYNEQFF.

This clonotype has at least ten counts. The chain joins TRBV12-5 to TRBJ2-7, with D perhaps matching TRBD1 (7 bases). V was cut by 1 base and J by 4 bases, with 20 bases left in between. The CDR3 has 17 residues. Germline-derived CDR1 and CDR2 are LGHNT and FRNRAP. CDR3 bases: TGTGCTAGTGGTTTGGCCCCTGGCAGGGGGGCCTATTACGAGCAGTACTTC. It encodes CASGLAPGRGAYYEQYF.

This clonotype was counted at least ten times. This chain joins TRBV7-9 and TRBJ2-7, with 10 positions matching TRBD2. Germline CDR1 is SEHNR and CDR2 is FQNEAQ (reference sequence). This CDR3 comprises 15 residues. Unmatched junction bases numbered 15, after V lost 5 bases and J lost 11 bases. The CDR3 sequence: CASSPNKMLAGEKYF. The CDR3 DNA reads TGTGCCAGCAGCCCGAATAAGATGCTAGCGGGAGAGAAGTACTTC.

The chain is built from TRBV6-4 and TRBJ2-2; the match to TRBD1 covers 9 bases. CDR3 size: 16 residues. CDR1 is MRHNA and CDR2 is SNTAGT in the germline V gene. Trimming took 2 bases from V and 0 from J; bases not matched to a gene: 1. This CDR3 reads CASSDRQGANTGELFF. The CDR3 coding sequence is TGTGCCAGCAGTGACCGACAGGGGGCGAACACCGGGGAGCTGTTTTTT.

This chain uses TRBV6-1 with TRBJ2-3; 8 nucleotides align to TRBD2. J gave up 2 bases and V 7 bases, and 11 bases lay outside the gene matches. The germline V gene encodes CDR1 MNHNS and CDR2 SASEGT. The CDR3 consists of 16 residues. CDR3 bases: TGTGCCAGCACAAACGGGCCGGGAGGGGTCACAGATACGCAGTATTTT. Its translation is CASTNGPGGVTDTQYF.